Listed here is a single TCR beta chain. Its antigen remains unidentified. Measured with immunoSEQ multiplex PCR; TCRdb has only the in-frame clones, and not every one. The sample shows around 1.4 million clones, around 98.5% of them seen only once. The data are from a study of shared clonotypes between healthy human individuals. Study-wide findings and caveats: Among a few donors, about 4.6% of naive CD4 clonotypes were found in common. Generation probabilities were higher for clonotypes shared across all four sorted-subset donors than for unshared ones. Only a few donors were included, so the genetic and exposure-history diversity represented was limited. Blood was the sole source, and tissue repertoires probably differ.

Sequencing input: naive CD4+ T cells sorted from blood. Subset meaning: CD45RA+ positively selected. The sequence came from a man aged 25-45 years in good health.

CDR3 nucleotide sequence: TGCGCCAGCAGCTTGGAGCTCCGGTCATACGAGCAGTACTTC. Protein product: CASSLELRSYEQYF. This sequence joins TRBV5-1 and TRBJ2-7, with unresolved D. CDR1 and CDR2 from the germline V gene are SGHRS and YFSETQ. The CDR3 has 14 residues. The V and J ends lost 0 bases and 4 bases respectively, with 11 bases between them.